This T cell receptor (beta chain) was identified in a study of shared clonotypes between healthy human individuals. Authors' processing steps: Owing to the provision of junction-only sequences devoid of quality scores by immunoSEQ, filtering differed. TCRdb keeps only in-frame clones here, not all; method: immunoSEQ multiplex PCR. That table gives V, J and clone size, and the DNA gave D and trimming. Of approximately 1.9 million clones listed, roughly 95% are singletons. Germline V CDR1 and CDR2: SQVTM, ANQGSEA. The germline V and J ends were trimmed by 8 bases and 0 bases, with 11 bases remaining between them. The CDR3 spans 13 residues. CD45RO negativity and positive selection for CCR7 defined naive CD8 cells, a population that excluded terminally differentiated effector memory CD45RA+ cells. The study drew its donors from healthy HIV-negative adults without recent acute infections or vaccinations.

The sample consisted of naive CD8+ T cells from PBMCs. The source is a man between 18 and 35 years old in good health. Some clones in this sample may be carry-over from other donors' samples. The chain is built from TRBV29-1 and TRBJ2-1, with D hard to call. The CDR3 nucleotides read TGCAGCCCCCTCATGTCCTCCTACAATGAGCAGTTCTTC. The encoded protein is CSPLMSSYNEQFF.